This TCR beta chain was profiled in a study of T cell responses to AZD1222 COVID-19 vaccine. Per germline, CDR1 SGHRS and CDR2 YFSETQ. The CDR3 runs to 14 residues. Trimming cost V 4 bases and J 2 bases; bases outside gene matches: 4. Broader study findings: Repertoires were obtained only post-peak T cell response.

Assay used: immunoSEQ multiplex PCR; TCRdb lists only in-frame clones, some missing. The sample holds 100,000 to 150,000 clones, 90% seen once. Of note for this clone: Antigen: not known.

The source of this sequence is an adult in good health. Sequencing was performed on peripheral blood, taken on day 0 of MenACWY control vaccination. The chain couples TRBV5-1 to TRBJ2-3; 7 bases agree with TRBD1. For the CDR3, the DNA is TGCGCCAGCAGCCAGGGGGTAAACACAGATACGCAGTATTTT. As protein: CASSQGVNTDTQYF.